The text below deals with one TCR beta chain. The ends lost 7 bases at V and 6 bases at J; junction bases unmatched: 12. Germline CDR1 MDHEN, CDR2 SYDVKM. The CDR3 length is 15 residues. PCR amplification relied on 60 Vbeta primers (plus 13 Jbeta primers). The method was immunoSEQ multiplex PCR; TCRdb's version includes in-frame clones alone and lacks a portion of them. The sample's table shows approximately 150,000 clones. This sample was included in a study of cytomegalovirus exposure and HLA in healthy donors. Sequencing used PBMCs. The receptor comes from a woman between 50 and 59 years old in good health and CMV-seronegative. This chain joins TRBV28 and TRBJ1-1, with 9 positions matching TRBD1. This CDR3 reads CASTPLGQGWSEAFF. In DNA, the CDR3 is TGTGCCAGCACCCCCCTGGGACAGGGTTGGTCTGAAGCTTTCTTT.